This is a list of T cell receptor beta chains from one sample in a study of T cell responses to AZD1222 COVID-19 vaccine. Repertoires were generated with immunoSEQ multiplex PCR, while TCRdb's copy carries only in-frame clones and drops some. The sample holds fewer than 140,000 clones; about nine tenths are singletons and the top ten take less than 9.5%. Source: peripheral blood, taken 28 days after the second AZD1222 dose. The receptors stem from an adult who received the AZD1222 COVID-19 vaccine. The CDR3 runs from the conserved cysteine through the conserved F or W. D genes are given only for firm matches. Some rows mark clone size as missing; the rest say once, few, many or name a class of expanded clone.

size	V	D	J	CDR3	DNA
NA	TRBV3-1/TRBV3-2	TRBD1	TRBJ1-2	CASSDTGVVYGYTF	TGTGCCAGCAGCGACACAGGGGTGGTCTATGGCTACACCTTC
few	TRBV18	TRBD1	TRBJ2-3	CASSGDSQLSQYF	TGTGCCAGCTCCGGGGACAGCCAATTATCGCAGTATTTT
NA	TRBV9	NA	TRBJ2-6	CASSAPLHVFPSGANVLTF	TGTGCCAGCAGCGCGCCGTTACACGTATTTCCCTCTGGGGCCAACGTCCTGACTTTC
NA	TRBV9	NA	TRBJ1-6	CASSVGSGLSPLHF	TGTGCCAGCAGCGTAGGGTCGGGGCTTTCACCCCTCCACTTT
NA	TRBV18	NA	TRBJ2-4	CASSPAAPLDIQYF	TGTGCCAGCTCACCGGCGGCCCCTTTGGACATTCAGTACTTC
NA	TRBV5-1	NA	TRBJ1-1	CASSLGNFVNTEAFF	TGCGCCAGCAGCTTGGGTAATTTTGTTAACACTGAAGCTTTCTTT
NA	TRBV4-3	TRBD1	TRBJ2-7	CASSQDRDRVREQYF	TGCGCCAGCAGCCAAGACCGGGACAGGGTGAGGGAGCAGTACTTC
NA	TRBV12-3/TRBV12-4	NA	TRBJ2-1	CASSFLDLDEQFF	TGTGCCAGCAGTTTCTTGGACCTGGATGAGCAGTTCTTC
NA	TRBV24-1	NA	TRBJ1-3	CATRPPKARDLSGNTIYF	TGTGCCACCAGACCCCCAAAGGCCAGGGACCTTTCTGGAAACACCATATATTTT
NA	TRBV3-1/TRBV3-2	TRBD2	TRBJ2-3	CASSRGLAGGQIYTDTQYF	TGTGCCAGCAGTCGTGGACTAGCGGGGGGCCAAATCTACACAGATACGCAGTATTTT
NA	TRBV20-1	NA	TRBJ1-1	CSASDRVPPEAFF	TGCAGTGCTAGTGACCGGGTCCCCCCTGAAGCTTTCTTT
once	TRBV6-5	TRBD1	TRBJ1-2	CASSYSPGQGDYGYTF	TGTGCCAGCAGTTACTCCCCGGGACAGGGCGACTATGGCTACACCTTC
once	TRBV6-5	NA	TRBJ1-6	CASRELIYNSPLHF	TGTGCCAGCAGGGAGTTGATCTATAATTCACCCCTCCACTTT
NA	TRBV5-5	TRBD1	TRBJ1-5	CASSLGTGVSQPQHF	TGTGCCAGCAGCTTGGGGACAGGGGTAAGTCAGCCCCAGCATTTT
NA	TRBV5-6	TRBD1	TRBJ1-1	CASSLVGQGFQPEAFF	TGTGCCAGCAGCTTGGTGGGACAGGGATTCCAGCCTGAAGCTTTCTTT
NA	TRBV7-6	TRBD1	TRBJ2-1	CASTSAGQGVGNEQFF	TGTGCCAGCACCTCAGCGGGACAGGGGGTAGGCAATGAGCAGTTCTTC
NA	TRBV5-4	NA	TRBJ1-2	CASSQGRSNYGYTF	TGTGCCAGCAGCCAGGGACGGAGCAACTATGGCTACACCTTC
NA	TRBV19	NA	TRBJ1-5	CASSLAGGNQPQHF	TGTGCCAGTAGTCTGGCAGGAGGGAATCAGCCCCAGCATTTT
NA	TRBV5-8	NA	TRBJ1-2	CASSSRVHYGYTF	TGTGCCAGCAGCTCCAGGGTTCACTATGGCTACACCTTC
NA	TRBV19	TRBD1	TRBJ1-2	CASSPPGTGSGYGYTF	TGTGCCAGTAGTCCCCCCGGGACAGGGTCTGGCTATGGCTACACCTTC
once	TRBV4-1	NA	TRBJ2-1	CASSQDSYNEQFF	TGCGCCAGCAGCCAAGATTCGTACAATGAGCAGTTCTTC
NA	TRBV6-2/TRBV6-3	TRBD1	TRBJ1-2	CASSYPITGASRYGYTF	TGTGCCAGCAGTTATCCCATTACAGGGGCATCCAGATATGGCTACACCTTC
NA	TRBV27	NA	TRBJ1-2	CASSLRQRNYGYTF	TGTGCCAGCAGTTTAAGGCAGAGGAACTATGGCTACACCTTC
NA	TRBV6-5	NA	TRBJ1-2	CASSQNREEGYTF	TGTGCCAGCAGTCAGAACAGGGAGGAGGGCTACACCTTC
NA	TRBV11-2	NA	TRBJ1-1	CASRNLQAGREAFF	TGTGCCAGCAGGAATTTACAGGCCGGACGGGAAGCTTTCTTT
few	TRBV2	TRBD1	TRBJ1-3	CASSESGTGGLSGNTIYF	TGTGCCAGCAGTGAATCTGGGACAGGAGGTCTCTCTGGAAACACCATATATTTT
NA	TRBV9	NA	TRBJ2-7	CASSVEGLGGNEQYF	TGTGCCAGCAGCGTAGAGGGGCTCGGGGGAAACGAGCAGTACTTC
NA	TRBV6-6	NA	TRBJ2-5	CATSREQETQYF	TGTGCCACCTCTAGGGAACAAGAGACCCAGTACTTC
NA	TRBV7-2	NA	TRBJ2-5	CASNNAGWETQYF	TGTGCCAGCAACAACGCGGGTTGGGAGACCCAGTACTTC
NA	TRBV30	TRBD1	TRBJ1-5	CAWTTGGGNQPQHF	TGTGCCTGGACTACAGGGGGTGGAAATCAGCCCCAGCATTTT
NA	TRBV6-4	TRBD1	TRBJ1-2	CASSDGTGEGYGYTF	TGTGCCAGCAGTGACGGGACAGGGGAAGGCTATGGCTACACCTTC
NA	TRBV6-4	TRBD2	TRBJ2-1	CASSSSGANEQFF	TGTGCCAGCAGTAGTAGCGGGGCCAATGAGCAGTTCTTC
NA	TRBV9	TRBD2	TRBJ2-2	CASSASTSGVINTGELFF	TGTGCCAGCAGCGCCTCGACTAGCGGGGTGATAAACACCGGGGAGCTGTTTTTT
NA	TRBV7-2	NA	TRBJ1-3	CASSLGQGQVSGNTIYF	TGTGCCAGCAGCTTGGGGCAGGGACAAGTGAGTGGAAACACCATATATTTT
once	TRBV7-2	NA	TRBJ1-6	CASSLGLPPLHF	TGTGCCAGCAGCTTGGGACTTCCGCCCCTCCACTTT
NA	TRBV5-4	TRBD1	TRBJ1-1	CASSLGTGGNTEAFF	TGTGCCAGCAGCTTGGGGACAGGAGGGAACACTGAAGCTTTCTTT
NA	TRBV5-4	TRBD1	TRBJ2-3	CASSLQGAGTDTQYF	TGTGCCAGCAGCTTACAGGGGGCTGGGACAGATACGCAGTATTTT
NA	TRBV7-3	TRBD1	TRBJ2-5	CASSSTGGRGETQYF	TGTGCCAGCAGCTCGACAGGGGGCCGTGGGGAGACCCAGTACTTC
NA	TRBV10-3	TRBD1	TRBJ2-7	CAISDRDRGHYEQYF	TGTGCCATCAGTGACCGGGACAGGGGGCACTACGAGCAGTACTTC
NA	TRBV3-1/TRBV3-2	NA	TRBJ1-1	CASSLQIMNTEAFF	TGTGCCAGCAGCCTACAGATCATGAACACTGAAGCTTTCTTT
NA	TRBV9	NA	TRBJ2-7	CASSHRAGPSYEQYF	TGTGCCAGCAGCCACAGGGCAGGGCCCTCCTACGAGCAGTACTTC
NA	TRBV7-3	TRBD2	TRBJ2-3	CASTSRTSGGLSTDTQYF	TGTGCCAGCACTTCTCGGACTAGCGGGGGGCTAAGCACAGATACGCAGTATTTT
NA	TRBV27	TRBD2	TRBJ2-7	CASSLSGETYEQYF	TGTGCCAGCAGTTTAAGCGGGGAAACTTACGAGCAGTACTTC
NA	TRBV3-1/TRBV3-2	TRBD2	TRBJ2-1	CASSQGLAGNNEQFF	TGTGCCAGCAGCCAAGGACTAGCGGGGAACAATGAGCAGTTCTTC
NA	TRBV5-4	NA	TRBJ2-7	CASSRGEMGSYEQYF	TGTGCCAGCAGCCGCGGTGAAATGGGATCCTACGAGCAGTACTTC
NA	TRBV3-1/TRBV3-2	NA	TRBJ1-6	CASSQELWQGGSPLHF	TGTGCCAGCAGCCAAGAACTTTGGCAGGGAGGTTCACCCCTCCACTTT
NA	TRBV12-3/TRBV12-4	NA	TRBJ2-5	CASSLNGAETQYF	TGTGCCAGCAGTTTAAACGGTGCGGAGACCCAGTACTTC
NA	TRBV3-1/TRBV3-2	NA	TRBJ2-7	CASSQRVDPYEQYF	TGTGCCAGCAGCCAACGGGTGGACCCCTACGAGCAGTACTTC
few	TRBV3-1/TRBV3-2	NA	TRBJ1-3	CASSQDHRRGNTIYF	TGTGCCAGCAGCCAAGATCATAGGCGCGGAAACACCATATATTTT
NA	TRBV5-6	NA	TRBJ1-6	CASSLQTGGGSSPLHF	TGTGCCAGCAGCCTCCAGACAGGTGGGGGGAGCTCACCCCTCCACTTT
NA	TRBV3-1/TRBV3-2	NA	TRBJ2-7	CASSPSAGDYEQYF	TGTGCCAGCAGCCCCAGCGCAGGCGACTACGAGCAGTACTTC
NA	TRBV28	NA	TRBJ1-1	CASSLQQSAFF	TGTGCCAGCAGTTTACAACAATCAGCTTTCTTT
NA	TRBV27	NA	TRBJ1-5	CASSPITVRPQPQHF	TGTGCCAGCAGTCCCATTACGGTACGGCCTCAGCCCCAGCATTTT
once	TRBV7-2	TRBD1	TRBJ2-1	CASSSRYRGHNEQFF	TGTGCCAGCAGCTCTCGTTACAGGGGGCATAATGAGCAGTTCTTC
NA	TRBV24-1	NA	TRBJ2-2	CATTQGNTGELFF	TGTGCCACCACCCAGGGGAACACCGGGGAGCTGTTTTTT
few	TRBV5-1	NA	TRBJ1-3	CASSPAAGGGNTIYF	TGCGCCAGCAGCCCCGCGGCAGGCGGCGGAAACACCATATATTTT
NA	TRBV18	TRBD1	TRBJ2-2	CASLRQGSTGELFF	TGTGCCAGCTTGCGACAGGGAAGCACCGGGGAGCTGTTTTTT
NA	TRBV10-2	NA	TRBJ2-3	CASSEWDPGDTQYF	TGCGCCAGCAGTGAGTGGGACCCCGGGGATACGCAGTATTTT
once	TRBV15	TRBD1	TRBJ1-2	CATSRDPYGGTGPIYGYTF	TGTGCCACCAGCAGAGATCCATATGGGGGGACAGGACCAATCTATGGCTACACCTTC